The 25 T cell receptor beta chains below come from one sample, sequenced in a study of graft-versus-host responses after intestinal transplantation. Antigen specificity for these receptors is unknown. TCRdb's table, derived via immunoSEQ multiplex PCR, lists solely in-frame clones and lacks some. The sample has 75,000 to 95,000 clones, just over 90% seen once. Source: unstimulated CD8+ T cells sorted from spleen or lymph node cells, taken before intestinal transplant. The receptors here all came from a human donor who received an intestinal transplant.

The chain is built from TRBV15 and TRBJ2-1; 8 nucleotides line up with TRBD1. V lost 1 base, J lost 4 bases, and 6 bases stayed unmatched. CDR1 and CDR2 (germline): LNHNV, YYDKDF (reference sequence). CDR3 length: 16 amino acids. The CDR3 protein is CATSRVDRDRYNEQFF. In DNA, the CDR3 is TGTGCCACCAGCAGAGTCGACCGGGACAGGTACAATGAGCAGTTCTTC.

This clone was counted once. This sequence joins TRBV4-1 and TRBJ2-2; D is undetermined. Trimming removed 0 bases at V and 7 bases at J, with 12 bases between. CDR3 length: 15 amino acids. Germline V gene sequence: CDR1 MGHRA, CDR2 YSYEKL. CDR3 loop: CASSQDTGLVGELFF. Here the CDR3 DNA reads TGCGCCAGCAGCCAAGATACGGGTCTGGTCGGGGAGCTGTTTTTT.

The chain couples TRBV4-1 to TRBJ1-5; D unresolved. Trimming cost V 8 bases and J 9 bases, with 17 bases left between them. CDR3 size: 13 residues. Germline lookup yields CDR1 MGHRA and CDR2 YSYEKL. CDR3 nucleotides: TGCGCCAGCGCGGGAGGCAGCGAAATGCCCCAGCATTTT. It yields the protein CASAGGSEMPQHF.

The rearrangement uses TRBV30 and TRBJ2-7, with 8 positions matching TRBD1. J lost 2 bases, V lost 4 bases, and 7 bases had no gene match. This CDR3 is 14 amino acids long. The V gene's germline CDR1 is GTSNPN and CDR2 SVGIG (reference sequence). CDR3 amino acids: CAWTGTGGAYEQYF. The DNA of the CDR3 is TGTGCCTGGACTGGGACAGGTGGGGCCTACGAGCAGTACTTC.

The chain couples TRBV6-5 to TRBJ2-7; D is possibly TRBD2 (7 bases). CDR1 is MNHEY, CDR2 SVGAGI, per germline. Trimming stripped 2 bases from V and 3 bases from J, with 11 bases between. The CDR3 runs 14 residues. CDR3 sequence reads: CASSYGGGVYEQYF. The CDR3 DNA is TGTGCCAGCAGTTACGGAGGGGGGGTCTACGAGCAGTACTTC.

This chain connects TRBV6-1 to TRBJ2-2; D perhaps matches TRBD1 (5 bases). The V end was cut by 1 base, the J end by 2 bases, with 11 bases between. The CDR3 loop spans 16 amino acids. Germline V lookup: CDR1 MNHNS, CDR2 SASEGT. The CDR3 DNA follows: TGTGCCAGCAGTGAAGTCGACAGATTAAACACCGGGGAGCTGTTTTTT. Its translation: CASSEVDRLNTGELFF.

CDR3 sequence: CASSGSPGGVGSGANVLTF. Written as DNA, the CDR3 is TGTGCCAGCAGCGGAAGCCCGGGGGGGGTCGGCTCTGGGGCCAACGTCCTGACTTTC. The J gene is TRBJ2-6, the V gene TRBV7-9; 8 bases fit TRBD2. J gave up 0 bases and V 5 bases, and 12 bases lay outside the gene matches. The CDR3 spans 19 residues. Germline CDR1 SEHNR, CDR2 FQNEAQ (reference sequence).

Regarding this clone: This same CDR3 is encoded by further DNA sequences in the sample. The chain combines TRBV19 with TRBJ1-6, with 9 bases fitting TRBD1. The CDR3 is 15 residues long. Germline loops: CDR1 LNHDA, CDR2 SQIVND (reference sequence). V lost 3 bases and J lost 7; bases outside the gene matches: 4. CDR3: CASSIGGTGNSPLHF. CDR3 nucleotide sequence: TGTGCCAGTAGTATTGGTGGGACAGGGAATTCACCCCTCCACTTT.

This chain uses TRBV4-3 with TRBJ1-2, with TRBD1 as a possible D gene (6 bases). This CDR3 spans 15 amino acids. The germline V gene encodes CDR1 LGHNA and CDR2 YSLEER. Trimming left V 5 bases short and J 1 base short, with 14 bases between. CDR3 nucleotides: TGCGCCAGCAGCTCAGGGGCAGCTCTTAACTATGGCTACACCTTC. Its protein is CASSSGAALNYGYTF.

V gene TRBV10-3 combines with J gene TRBJ1-1, with 8 bases aligning to TRBD1. This CDR3 spans 20 amino acids. Germline V CDR1 and CDR2: ENHRY, SYGVKD. Trimming removed 1 base from V and 0 bases from J; junction bases left unmatched: 16. This CDR3 is CAISEFQISTGGGMNTEAFF. CDR3 nucleotides: TGTGCCATCAGTGAGTTTCAAATTAGTACAGGGGGTGGTATGAACACTGAAGCTTTCTTT.

This clone was seen only once. The chain couples TRBV9 to TRBJ2-7, with 10 bases matching TRBD1. CDR3 length equals 16 residues. Trimming at V came to 2 bases and at J to 2 bases, leaving 7 bases not matched to a gene. Germline V gene lookup returns CDR1 SGDLS and CDR2 YYNGEE. The CDR3 loop reads CASSVGGGQGAYEQYF. DNA for the CDR3: TGTGCCAGCAGCGTGGGGGGTGGACAGGGGGCCTACGAGCAGTACTTC. The variable domain in full, with the rest retrieved from reference TRBV9 and TRBJ2-7, is DSGVTQTPKHLITATGQRVTLRCSPRSGDLSVYWYQQSLDQGLQFLIQYYNGEERAKGNILERFSAQQFPDLHSELNLSSLELGDSALYFCASSVGGGQGAYEQYFGPGTRLTVT.

V usage is TRBV13 and J usage is TRBJ2-3, with D unresolved. CDR1 and CDR2 from the germline V gene are PRHDT and FYEKMQ (reference sequence). Trimming shortened V by 5 bases and J by 0 bases, and 9 bases separated the two germline ends. This CDR3 has 14 residues. As DNA, the CDR3 is TGTGCCAGCAGCCCCCGAACTAGCACAGATACGCAGTATTTT. Protein product: CASSPRTSTDTQYF.

The chain combines TRBV6-4 with TRBJ1-1, with TRBD1 identical over 8 bases. Germline V lookup: CDR1 MRHNA, CDR2 SNTAGT. The V and J ends lost 6 bases and 3 bases, in that order; junction bases with no gene match: 6. This CDR3 is built from 14 residues. CDR3 bases: TGTGCCAGCAGGAGGACAGGGACGGACACTGAAGCTTTCTTT. Translation gives CASRRTGTDTEAFF.

CDR3 nucleotides: TGTGCCAGCAGCTCGCTCCAGGCAGGGGGCGGCTACGAGCAGTACTTC. Translated, it gives CASSSLQAGGGYEQYF. J is TRBJ2-7 and V is TRBV7-9; TRBD1 matches 8 bases. Germline V lookup: CDR1 SEHNR, CDR2 FQNEAQ (reference sequence). Trimming cost V 4 bases and J 3 bases; bases outside gene matches: 11. The CDR3 sequence is 16 residues long.

The chain carries TRBV13 and TRBJ1-1; D possibly corresponds to TRBD1 (5 bases). The CDR3 has 17 amino acids. Trimming cost V 1 base and J 4 bases, with 19 bases left between them. The germline gives CDR1 PRHDT, CDR2 FYEKMQ (reference sequence). CDR3 DNA: TGTGCCAGCAGCTTAGATCTTTCTGGGAGGAGGGGCACTGAAGCTTTCTTT. Residues: CASSLDLSGRRGTEAFF.

V gene TRBV9 combines with J gene TRBJ2-3; possibly TRBD1 for D (6 bases). Germline V gene lookup returns CDR1 SGDLS and CDR2 YYNGEE. Trimming took 4 bases from V and 3 from J, leaving 15 bases between them. The CDR3 is 15 residues long. CDR3 protein: CASSPWGTGTDTQYF. CDR3 DNA sequence: TGTGCCAGCAGCCCATGGGGTACAGGGACAGATACGCAGTATTTT.

The V gene is TRBV10-3, the J gene TRBJ2-7, with D maybe TRBD1 (5 bases). This CDR3 region has 14 residues. Germline V lookup: CDR1 ENHRY, CDR2 SYGVKD. Trimming took 6 bases from V and 2 from J, leaving 14 bases between them. The CDR3 loop is CAIRTTGAAYEQYF. The CDR3 DNA sequence: TGTGCCATCAGAACCACAGGTGCGGCCTACGAGCAGTACTTC.

This clone was observed a few times. This chain connects TRBV4-3 to TRBJ1-1; D remains ambiguous. Germline CDR1 and CDR2: LGHNA and YSLEER. Trimming left V 1 base short and J 8 bases short, with 5 bases between. The CDR3 is made up of 11 amino acids. This chain's CDR3 is CASSQGGEAFF. CDR3 nucleotide sequence: TGCGCCAGCAGCCAAGGCGGGGAAGCTTTCTTT.

The chain is built from TRBV7-9 and TRBJ2-7, with 8 bases fitting TRBD1. CDR1 and CDR2 (germline): SEHNR, FQNEAQ (reference sequence). The junction had 10 bases not matched to a gene; V was cut back by 2 bases and J by 4 bases. The CDR3 has 16 amino acids. DNA for the CDR3: TGTGCCAGCAGCTTAAATGAGGGACAGGTCATATACGAGCAGTACTTC. This gives the protein CASSLNEGQVIYEQYF.

V and J are TRBV7-9 and TRBJ2-5, with TRBD2 matching over 9 bases. Trimming took 4 bases from V and 5 from J; bases not matched to a gene: 11. Germline CDR1 SEHNR, CDR2 FQNEAQ (reference sequence). This CDR3 region has 16 residues. CDR3: CASSSYGGGARETQYF. As DNA, the CDR3 is TGTGCCAGCAGCTCCTATGGCGGGGGGGCCCGGGAGACCCAGTACTTC.

The rearrangement links TRBV19 to TRBJ1-1; 7 bases are shared with TRBD1. Looked up from germline, CDR1 is LNHDA and CDR2 is SQIVND (reference sequence). The CDR3 sequence is 13 residues long. V dropped 11 bases and J dropped 0; count of bases not matched to a gene: 6. As DNA, the CDR3 is TGTGCCGCCCAGACAGGGATGAACACTGAAGCTTTCTTT. Amino acid sequence: CAAQTGMNTEAFF.

The chain combines TRBV12-5 with TRBJ2-1, with 11 bases matching TRBD2. V shed 0 bases and J 0 bases; nucleotides not matched to a gene: 7. The germline V gene has CDR1 LGHNT and CDR2 FRNRAP. CDR3 length equals 19 residues. The CDR3 region is CASGLVKLAGGASYNEQFF. CDR3 DNA: TGTGCTAGTGGTTTGGTAAAGCTAGCGGGGGGAGCCTCCTACAATGAGCAGTTCTTC.

The rearrangement uses TRBV11-2 and TRBJ2-7; D may be TRBD1 (6 bases). This CDR3 comprises 14 residues. Germline CDR1 is SGHAT and CDR2 is FQNNGV. V lost 2 bases and J 3 bases, leaving 11 bases between the germline ends. The CDR3 coding sequence is TGTGCCAGCAGCTTAAGGGCAGGGGTCTACGAGCAGTACTTC. Amino acids: CASSLRAGVYEQYF.

The chain recombines TRBV6-5 with TRBJ1-1; no reliable D call. Germline V gene sequence: CDR1 MNHEY, CDR2 SVGAGI. The CDR3 is made up of 16 amino acids. Trimming took off 0 bases at V and 0 bases at J, with 11 bases between the two ends. The CDR3 coding sequence is TGTGCCAGCAGTTACTCGTCCAGTATGATGAACACTGAAGCTTTCTTT. Amino acid sequence: CASSYSSSMMNTEAFF.

V and J are TRBV9 and TRBJ1-2; D may be TRBD1 (5 bases). This CDR3 contains 16 residues. Trimming took off 0 bases at V and 3 bases at J, with 15 bases between the two ends. Germline assignment: CDR1 SGDLS and CDR2 YYNGEE. The CDR3 is CASSVDFGRADYGYTF. The CDR3 nucleotides read TGTGCCAGCAGCGTAGATTTCGGCAGGGCGGACTATGGCTACACCTTC.